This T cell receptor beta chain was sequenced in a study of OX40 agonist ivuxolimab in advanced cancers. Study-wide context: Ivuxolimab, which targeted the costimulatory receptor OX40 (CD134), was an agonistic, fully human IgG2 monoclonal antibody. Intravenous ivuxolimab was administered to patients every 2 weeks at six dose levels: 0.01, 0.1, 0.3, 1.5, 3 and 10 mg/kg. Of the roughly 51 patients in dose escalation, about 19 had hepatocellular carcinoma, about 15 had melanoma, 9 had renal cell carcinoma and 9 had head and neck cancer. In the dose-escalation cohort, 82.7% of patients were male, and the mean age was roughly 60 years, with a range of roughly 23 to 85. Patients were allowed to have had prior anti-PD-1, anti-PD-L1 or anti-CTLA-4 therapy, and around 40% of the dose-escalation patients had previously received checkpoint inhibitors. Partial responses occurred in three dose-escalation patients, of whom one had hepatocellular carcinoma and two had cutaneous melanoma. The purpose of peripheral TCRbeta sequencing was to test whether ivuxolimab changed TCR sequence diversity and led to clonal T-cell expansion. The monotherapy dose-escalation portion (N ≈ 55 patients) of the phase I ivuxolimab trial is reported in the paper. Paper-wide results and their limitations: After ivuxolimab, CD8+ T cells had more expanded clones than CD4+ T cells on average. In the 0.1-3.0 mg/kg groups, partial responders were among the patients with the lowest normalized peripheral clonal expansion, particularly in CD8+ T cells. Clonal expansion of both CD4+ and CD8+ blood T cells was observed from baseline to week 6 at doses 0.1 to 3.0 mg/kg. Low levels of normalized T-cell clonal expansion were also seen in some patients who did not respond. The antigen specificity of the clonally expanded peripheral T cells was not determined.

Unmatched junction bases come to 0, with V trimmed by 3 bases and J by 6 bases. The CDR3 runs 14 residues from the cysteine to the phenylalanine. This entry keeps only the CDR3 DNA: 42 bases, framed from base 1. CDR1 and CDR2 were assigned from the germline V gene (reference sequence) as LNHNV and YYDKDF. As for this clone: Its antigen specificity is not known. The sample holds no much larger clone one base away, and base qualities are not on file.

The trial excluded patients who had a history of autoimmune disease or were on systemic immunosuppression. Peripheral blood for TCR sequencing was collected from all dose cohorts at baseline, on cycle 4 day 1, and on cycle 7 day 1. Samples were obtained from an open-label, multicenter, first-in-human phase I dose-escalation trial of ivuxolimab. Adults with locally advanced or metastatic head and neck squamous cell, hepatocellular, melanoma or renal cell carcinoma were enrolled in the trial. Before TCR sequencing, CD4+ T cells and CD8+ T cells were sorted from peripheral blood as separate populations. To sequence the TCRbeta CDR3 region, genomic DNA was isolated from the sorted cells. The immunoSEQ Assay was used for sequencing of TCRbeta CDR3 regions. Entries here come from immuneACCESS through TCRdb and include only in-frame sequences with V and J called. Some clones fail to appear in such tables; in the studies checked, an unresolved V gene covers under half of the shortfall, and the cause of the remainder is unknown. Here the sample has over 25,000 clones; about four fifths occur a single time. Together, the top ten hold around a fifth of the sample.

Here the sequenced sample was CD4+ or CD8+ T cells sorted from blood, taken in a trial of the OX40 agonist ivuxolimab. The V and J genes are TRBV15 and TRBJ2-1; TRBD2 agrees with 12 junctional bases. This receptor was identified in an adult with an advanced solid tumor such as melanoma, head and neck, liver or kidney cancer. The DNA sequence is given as TGTGCCACCAGCAGGACTAGCGGGAGCAATGAGCAGTTCTTC. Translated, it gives CATSRTSGSNEQFF.